This TCR beta chain was recorded in a study of shared clonotypes between healthy human individuals. Across the study: Donors had three CD4 naive, three CD4 memory, two CD8 naive and one CD8 memory plate apiece. Study-level results: Estimated richness was generally greater in naive than memory subsets. Large sequencing depth failed to make sorted-subset sequencing complete, rarefaction showed.

Naive CD8 cells, CD45RO-negative and positively selected for CCR7, excluded terminally differentiated effector memory CD45RA+ cells. Turning to this clone: Its specificity is unknown.

Deep level was the assay's run setting. The table came from immunoSEQ multiplex PCR; TCRdb's copy has only in-frame clones and leaves some out. The sample lists a few million clones, over 85% occurring once. This CDR3 is 14 amino acids long. Germline V gene data show CDR1 as MNHEY and CDR2 as SMNVEV (reference sequence). J lost 1 base, V lost 2 bases, and 1 base had no gene match. This clonotype was sampled from a man aged 18 to 29 in good health. Some clones in this sample may be carry-over from other donors' samples. J is TRBJ1-1 and V is TRBV27, with 7 bases lining up with TRBD1. Sequenced input: naive CD8+ T cells from PBMCs. CDR3 residues: CASSLDRANTEAFF. The CDR3 coding sequence is TGTGCCAGCAGTTTAGACAGGGCGAACACTGAAGCTTTCTTT.